Below, 18 T cell receptor beta chains from the same sample are listed, as sequenced in a study of blood T cell repertoires in COVID-19. Measured with immunoSEQ multiplex PCR; TCRdb has only the in-frame clones, and not every one. The data show fewer than 300,000 clones, 70% to 90% seen once. What was sequenced was peripheral blood. These receptors came from a woman in her forties who had recovered from COVID-19.

The rearrangement uses TRBV2 and TRBJ1-6; TRBD1 matches at 7 bases. V trimming: 6 bases; J trimming: 14 bases; junction bases outside the gene matches: 19. The germline V gene has CDR1 SNHLY and CDR2 FYNNEI. The CDR3 is made up of 16 amino acids. Written as DNA, the CDR3 is TGTGCCAGCAGGCCCCCGACAGGGATTGCCCGCCCGGCCCTCCACTTT. This translates into CASRPPTGIARPALHF.

This chain connects TRBV3-1 (or the pseudogene TRBV3-2) to TRBJ2-3, with 7 bases aligning to TRBD2. The CDR3 is 16 residues long. The V gene's germline CDR1 is LGHDT and CDR2 YNNKEL (reference sequence). With 4 bases clipped from V and 7 bases from J, the junction kept 14 bases outside the gene matches. CDR3 sequence (DNA): TGTGCCAGCAGCCCACGGTGGGCTAGCGGCCTCCATACGCAGTATTTT. It encodes CASSPRWASGLHTQYF.

V gene TRBV7-9 combines with J gene TRBJ2-2; 11 nucleotides match TRBD2. V was pared by 6 bases and J by 4 bases, with 1 base of the junction left unmatched. Germline lookup yields CDR1 SEHNR and CDR2 FQNEAQ (reference sequence). The CDR3 length is 14 residues. CDR3 in amino acids: CASRLAGATGELFF. The CDR3 DNA follows: TGTGCCAGCAGACTAGCGGGAGCCACCGGGGAGCTGTTTTTT.

The rearrangement joins TRBV7-6 to TRBJ2-1; the match to TRBD1 covers 10 bases. The CDR3 has 13 residues. Per the germline V gene, CDR1 is SGHVS and CDR2 is FNYEAQ. Trimming took 5 bases from V and 9 from J; bases not matched to a gene: 4. In nucleotides, the CDR3 is TGTGCCAGCAGCGCCGACAGGGGGCTTGAGCAGTTCTTC. It codes for CASSADRGLEQFF.

The chain recombines TRBV30 with TRBJ1-5; 7 positions match TRBD1. The CDR3 is made up of 15 amino acids. The junction had 5 bases not matched to a gene; V was cut back by 2 bases and J by 1 base. CDR1 and CDR2 (germline): GTSNPN, SVGIG (reference sequence). In nucleotides, the CDR3 is TGTGCCTGGAGTACAGGGGACAGCAGCAATCAGCCCCAGCATTTT. Amino acid sequence: CAWSTGDSSNQPQHF.

The chain is built from TRBV27 and TRBJ2-2; 14 bases agree with TRBD2. Per germline, CDR1 MNHEY and CDR2 SMNVEV (reference sequence). V lost 6 bases to trimming and J lost 7 bases; unmatched junction nucleotides: 4. The CDR3 totals 15 residues. CDR3 nucleotide sequence: TGTGCCAGCAGCACCGGGACTAGCGGGAGCGGGGAGCTGTTTTTT. It codes for CASSTGTSGSGELFF.

The CDR3, as DNA: TGTGCCAGCAGCCAGGGACTAGCGAAGAACGAGCAGTACTTC. As protein: CASSQGLAKNEQYF. V gene TRBV9 combines with J gene TRBJ2-7, with TRBD2 matching 10 bases. Germline lookup yields CDR1 SGDLS and CDR2 YYNGEE. CDR3 size: 14 residues. The junction had 6 bases not matched to a gene; V was cut back by 4 bases and J by 5 bases. The variable domain in full, with the rest retrieved from reference TRBV9 and TRBJ2-7, is DSGVTQTPKHLITATGQRVTLRCSPRSGDLSVYWYQQSLDQGLQFLIQYYNGEERAKGNILERFSAQQFPDLHSELNLSSLELGDSALYFCASSQGLAKNEQYFGPGTRLTVT.

V usage is TRBV12-3 or TRBV12-4 and J usage is TRBJ1-2, with 10 nucleotides matching TRBD1. This CDR3 has 11 residues. V dropped 7 bases and J dropped 14; count of bases not matched to a gene: 7. CDR3 nucleotide sequence: TGTGCCAGCACCACCGGACAGGGGGAGACCTTC. This translates into CASTTGQGETF.

This clone was seen just once. J is TRBJ2-3 and V is TRBV7-9; 16 positions match TRBD2. In germline, CDR1 is SEHNR, CDR2 FQNEAQ (reference sequence). This CDR3 is built from 16 residues. J gave up 6 bases and V 3 bases, and 3 bases lay outside the gene matches. CDR3: CASSLGLAGGVDTQYF. The DNA for the CDR3 is TGTGCCAGCAGCTTGGGACTAGCGGGAGGGGTGGATACGCAGTATTTT. Complete variable domain (other parts from reference TRBV7-9 and TRBJ2-3): DTGVSQNPRHKITKRGQNVTFRCDPISEHNRLYWYRQTLGQGPEFLTYFQNEAQLEKSRLLSDRFSAERPKGSFSTLEIQRTEQGDSAMYLCASSLGLAGGVDTQYFGPGTRLTVL.

The genes are TRBV7-2 and TRBJ2-7, with 15 bases that match TRBD2. V dropped 5 bases and J dropped 7; count of bases not matched to a gene: 6. Germline V gives CDR1 SGHTA, CDR2 FQGNSA. This CDR3 is built from 15 residues. CDR3 residues: CASSPPGTSGREQYF. CDR3 bases: TGTGCCAGCAGCCCCCCCGGGACTAGCGGGAGGGAGCAGTACTTC.

The genes are TRBV25-1 and TRBJ2-7; 9 nucleotides align to TRBD2. The CDR3 spans 13 residues. Trimming cost V 6 bases and J 2 bases; bases outside gene matches: 2. Germline CDR1 is MGHDK and CDR2 is SYGVNS. In DNA form, the CDR3 reads TGTGCCAGCAGGCGGGAGGGAGCCTACGAGCAGTACTTC. It encodes CASRREGAYEQYF.

V gene TRBV2 combines with J gene TRBJ2-2, with D possibly TRBD2 on 6 matching bases. This CDR3 contains 14 residues. Germline CDR1 reads SNHLY; CDR2 reads FYNNEI. Trimming cost V 6 bases and J 3 bases, with 11 bases left between them. The CDR3 sequence is CASRQGGYTGELFF. DNA of the CDR3: TGTGCCAGCAGGCAGGGAGGCTACACCGGGGAGCTGTTTTTT. The full variable domain, completed using reference TRBV2 and TRBJ2-2, is EPEVTQTPSHQVTQMGQEVILRCVPISNHLYFYWYRQILGQKVEFLVSFYNNEISEKSEIFDDQFSVERPDGSNFTLKIRSTKLEDSAMYFCASRQGGYTGELFFGEGSRLTVL.

The DNA of the CDR3 is TGCGCCAGCAGCCCCTTACCCGGGACAGGGGTGTACGAGCAGTACTTC. Its translation is CASSPLPGTGVYEQYF. The chain is built from TRBV5-1 and TRBJ2-7; 10 bases match TRBD1. The ends lost 4 bases at V and 4 bases at J; junction bases unmatched: 11. The germline gives CDR1 SGHRS, CDR2 YFSETQ. The CDR3 covers 16 residues.

The chain carries TRBV4-3 and TRBJ1-2; D remains ambiguous. In germline, CDR1 is LGHNA, CDR2 YSLEER. The CDR3 has 14 amino acids. With 1 base removed from V and 4 bases from J, the gap between germline ends came to 10 bases. CDR3 DNA: TGCGCCAGCAGCCAAGCGGAGGTTTCCTATGGCTACACCTTC. As protein: CASSQAEVSYGYTF.

V usage is TRBV6-2 or TRBV6-3 and J usage is TRBJ2-1, with 9 bases matching TRBD1. The CDR3 consists of 15 residues. The V segment lost 0 bases and the J segment 10 bases; nucleotides outside the gene matches: 7. Germline V CDR1 and CDR2: MNHEY, SVGEGT. CDR3 sequence reads: CASSYSKTGQGEQFF. The CDR3 DNA follows: TGTGCCAGCAGTTACTCGAAGACGGGACAGGGCGAGCAGTTCTTC.

The chain uses TRBV25-1 and TRBJ1-2; D might be TRBD1 (5 bases). The ends were cut back, 6 bases at V and 4 bases at J, with 18 bases in the middle. CDR3 length: 15 amino acids. Germline values: CDR1 MGHDK, CDR2 SYGVNS. CDR3 region: CASRKGLGVGYGYTF. The CDR3 DNA reads as TGTGCCAGCAGGAAGGGGCTAGGGGTTGGCTATGGCTACACCTTC.

Worth noting for this clone: Different DNA sequences within this sample yield the same CDR3. The chain uses TRBV18 and TRBJ1-2; D call uncertain. V shed 3 bases and J shed 2 bases, with 7 bases lying between them. The CDR3 spans 13 residues. Germline lookup yields CDR1 KGHSH and CDR2 LQKENI. CDR3 protein: CASSPGGNYGYTF. The CDR3, as DNA: TGTGCCAGCTCACCGGGAGGGAACTATGGCTACACCTTC.

The chain employs TRBV9 and TRBJ2-4; TRBD1 matches at 9 bases. With 7 bases clipped from V and 9 bases from J, the junction kept 14 bases outside the gene matches. CDR3 size: 15 residues. The germline CDR1 and CDR2 sequences are SGDLS and YYNGEE. CDR3 in DNA: TGTGCCAGCGGGCCGACAGGGGGTGGTCGCGGCATTCAGTACTTC. Protein sequence: CASGPTGGGRGIQYF.